What follows are 19 T cell receptor beta chains derived from one specimen sequenced in a study of T cells after yellow fever vaccination. In TCRdb, the 5' RACE reads were re-called with MiXCR into one record per CDR3 protein. Here the sample spans around 350,000 distinct CDR3 sequences, around 10% being singletons. Sample: PBMCs, taken on the day of the first yellow fever vaccination. The receptors shown here come from a man between 18 and 35 years old who received the YFV17D yellow fever vaccine.

This clonotype was found a few times. V gene TRBV7-3 combines with J gene TRBJ2-1, with D unresolved. The CDR3 consists of 13 residues. V lost 3 bases and J lost 7, with 10 bases in between. CDR1 and CDR2 (germline): SGHTA, FQGTGA. CDR3 sequence reads: CASSFVLENEQFF. For the CDR3, the DNA is TGTGCCAGCAGCTTCGTCTTGGAGAATGAGCAGTTCTTC.

The CDR3 loop reads CSARASVVRGQQFF. CDR3 nucleotides: TGCAGTGCTAGAGCCTCGGTGGTGCGCGGCCAGCAGTTCTTC. The chain has TRBV20-1 and TRBJ2-1; D unresolved. V lost 1 base to trimming and J lost 11 bases, with 18 bases between them. The length of the CDR3 is 14 residues. Per germline, CDR1 DFQATT and CDR2 SNEGSKA (reference sequence).

For the CDR3, the DNA is TGCGCCAGCAGCTTTCAGGGATCTAGCGGGGAGCTGTTTTTT. Amino acid sequence: CASSFQGSSGELFF. The chain couples TRBV5-1 to TRBJ2-2; tentative D call: TRBD1 (5 bases). The CDR3 runs 14 residues. Germline values: CDR1 SGHRS, CDR2 YFSETQ. V lost 2 bases and J lost 7, with 12 bases in between.

The chain employs TRBV15 and TRBJ2-2, with no clear D. Between the trimmed V and J ends, which lost 0 bases and 1 base, there was a span of 6 bases. The CDR3 totals 15 residues. Germline loops: CDR1 LNHNV, CDR2 YYDKDF (reference sequence). This CDR3 reads CATSRERWNTGELFF. CDR3 DNA: TGTGCCACCAGCAGAGAACGGTGGAACACCGGGGAGCTGTTTTTT. Based on the CDR3 plus reference TRBV15 and TRBJ2-2, the full variable domain is DAMVIQNPRYQVTQFGKPVTLSCSQTLNHNVMYWYQQKSSQAPKLLFHYYDKDFNNEADTPDNFQSRRPNTSFCFLDIRSPGLGDTAMYLCATSRERWNTGELFFGEGSRLTVL.

The CDR3 sequence: CASSEMGATYEQYV. The DNA for the CDR3 is TGTGCCAGCAGTGAAATGGGGGCTACCTACGAGCAGTACGTC. The chain couples TRBV2 to TRBJ2-7; tentatively, D is TRBD1 (6 bases). The V gene lost 2 bases and the J gene lost 2 bases, with 10 bases spanning the gap. CDR1 is SNHLY, CDR2 FYNNEI, per germline. The CDR3 consists of 14 residues.

The chain carries TRBV9 and TRBJ2-2; no definite D call. The ends were cut back, 2 bases at V and 4 bases at J, with 9 bases in the middle. Germline values: CDR1 SGDLS, CDR2 YYNGEE. This CDR3 is 14 amino acids long. The DNA of the CDR3 is TGTGCCAGCAGCGTCCCCGACGGCACCGGGGAGCTGTTTTTT. Amino acid sequence: CASSVPDGTGELFF.

This clonotype was seen a handful of times. This chain joins TRBV7-3 and TRBJ1-1, with D tentatively TRBD1 (6 bases). The germline CDR1 and CDR2 sequences are SGHTA and FQGTGA. V gave up 5 bases and J gave up 4 bases, with 14 bases separating them. The length of the CDR3 is 14 residues. The CDR3 nucleotides read TGTGCCAGCAGCCCAACAGGGTTAGGCACTGAAGCTTTCTTT. Translation gives CASSPTGLGTEAFF.

This clonotype turned up a few times. The chain carries TRBV11-2 and TRBJ1-6; the match to TRBD1 covers 7 bases. V was pared by 5 bases and J by 9 bases, with 10 bases of the junction left unmatched. This CDR3 is built from 15 residues. Germline-derived CDR1 and CDR2 are SGHAT and FQNNGV. This CDR3 reads CASSPRGQFFSPLHF. CDR3 sequence (DNA): TGTGCCAGCAGCCCACGGGGACAGTTTTTTTCACCCCTCCACTTT.

This clonotype was counted between two and nine times. This chain uses TRBV28 with TRBJ2-7, with D maybe TRBD2 (6 bases). Between the trimmed V and J ends, which lost 6 bases and 2 bases, there was a span of 14 bases. The germline CDR1 and CDR2 sequences are MDHEN and SYDVKM. The CDR3 length is 14 residues. CDR3 DNA: TGTGCCAGCAGGACTCGTAGCGGTCCCTACGAGCAGTACGTC. This codes for CASRTRSGPYEQYV.

The chain carries TRBV6-2 or TRBV6-3 and TRBJ2-1; 10 positions match TRBD1. Germline-derived CDR1 and CDR2 are MNHEY and SVGEGT. Trimming took 7 bases from V and 8 from J; bases not matched to a gene: 5. This CDR3 comprises 13 residues. Here the CDR3 reads CASKDRGLDEQFF. CDR3 DNA sequence: TGTGCCAGCAAAGACAGGGGGCTTGATGAGCAGTTCTTC.

The chain links TRBV5-5 to TRBJ1-6; D not resolved. Trimming removed 5 bases from V and 4 bases from J, with 10 bases in between. The length of the CDR3 is 14 residues. In germline, CDR1 is SGHKS, CDR2 YYEKEE (reference sequence). The CDR3 DNA reads TGTGCCAGCAGTTGGGAACCTTATAATTCACCCCTCCACTTT. Protein: CASSWEPYNSPLHF.

This clonotype was observed at least ten times. The chain joins TRBV5-4 to TRBJ1-4; 9 positions agree with TRBD1. Germline V gene lookup returns CDR1 SGHNT and CDR2 YYREEE (reference sequence). The V segment lost 2 bases and the J segment 8 bases; nucleotides outside the gene matches: 4. This CDR3 has 14 amino acids. CDR3 nucleotide sequence: TGTGCCAGCAGCTTACAGGGGGCCGAGGAAAAACTGTTTTTT. Amino acids: CASSLQGAEEKLFF.

There are many counts of this clonotype. The rearrangement links TRBV5-1 to TRBJ2-1, with TRBD2 as a possible D gene (5 bases). The CDR3 length is 15 residues. The germline V gene has CDR1 SGHRS and CDR2 YFSETQ. V was pared by 1 base and J by 7 bases, with 15 bases between. CDR3: CASSLLPTRRNEQFF. As DNA, the CDR3 is TGCGCCAGCAGCTTGCTCCCGACCCGGAGGAATGAGCAGTTCTTC.

Only a few counts were recorded for this clonotype. The J gene is TRBJ2-7, the V gene TRBV20-1; 7 positions match TRBD1. Trimming removed 1 base from V and 3 bases from J; junction bases left unmatched: 24. There are 20 residues in the CDR3. Germline V gene sequence: CDR1 DFQATT, CDR2 SNEGSKA (reference sequence). In DNA, the CDR3 is TGCAGTGCTAGAGCGAGGGACAGCAGGGGCGTTCCTCTTCAAAACTACGAGCAGTACTTC. Amino acids: CSARARDSRGVPLQNYEQYF.

This clonotype showed up many times. This chain connects TRBV5-1 to TRBJ2-6; D is possibly TRBD1 (6 bases). Trimming took off 0 bases at V and 2 bases at J, with 9 bases between the two ends. Per germline, CDR1 SGHRS and CDR2 YFSETQ. This CDR3 has 16 amino acids. The CDR3: CASSLGTAPGANVLTF. CDR3 DNA: TGCGCCAGCAGCTTGGGGACAGCTCCTGGGGCCAACGTCCTGACTTTC.

This clonotype was counted a few times. The DNA for the CDR3 is TGTGCCAGCAGCCAGAACGGAGTAAACACTGAAGCTTTCTTT. Its protein product is CASSQNGVNTEAFF. The chain uses TRBV3-1 and TRBJ1-1; D gene unclear. The CDR3 sequence is 14 residues long. Germline values: CDR1 LGHDT, CDR2 YNNKEL (reference sequence). V was trimmed by 3 bases and J by 2 bases, leaving 10 bases between them.

The chain couples TRBV7-2 to TRBJ2-3, with 11 positions matching TRBD2. V dropped 6 bases and J dropped 4; count of bases not matched to a gene: 6. This CDR3 is built from 15 residues. Germline-derived CDR1 and CDR2 are SGHTA and FQGNSA. The CDR3 region has the DNA TGTGCCAGCAGAAATAGCGGGGGGGCCCCAGATACGCAGTATTTT. This codes for CASRNSGGAPDTQYF.

There are a few counts of this clonotype. The DNA for the CDR3 is TGTGCCAGCAGCGCGGGGCTGCGGGGGGGAGAGACCCAGTACTTC. It encodes CASSAGLRGGETQYF. This chain links TRBV7-9 with TRBJ2-5; 9 bases are shared with TRBD2. The germline V gene encodes CDR1 SEHNR and CDR2 FQNEAQ (reference sequence). V shed 5 bases and J 4 bases; nucleotides not matched to a gene: 8. The CDR3 totals 15 residues.

V gene TRBV18 combines with J gene TRBJ1-4; the D gene is possibly TRBD1 (5 bases). The germline V gene encodes CDR1 KGHSH and CDR2 LQKENI. V was cut by 3 bases and J by 3 bases, with 11 bases left in between. This CDR3 contains 15 residues. CDR3 region: CASSPGLGPNEKLFF. For the CDR3, the DNA is TGTGCCAGCTCACCGGGACTAGGACCTAATGAAAAACTGTTTTTT. The variable domain in full, completed from reference TRBV18 and TRBJ1-4, reads NAGVMQNPRHLVRRRGQEARLRCSPMKGHSHVYWYRQLPEEGLKFMVYLQKENIIDESGMPKERFSAEFPKEGPSILRIQQVVRGDSAAYFCASSPGLGPNEKLFFGSGTQLSVL.